This T cell receptor (beta chain) was recovered during a study of synovial regulatory T cells in juvenile arthritis. General study points: Compared with other blood Treg cells, inflammation-associated Treg cells had reduced TCR diversity. Synovial Treg CDR3 sequences overlapped more with iaTregs than other circulating Tregs. Across patients, iaTreg TCR repertoires were mostly private, partly shared with synovial Teff and blood CPL.

Of note for this clone: Its antigen is unknown.

Germline lookup yields CDR1 SGHTA and CDR2 FQGNSA. The CDR3 spans 15 residues. No DNA accompanies this entry. Data came from immunoSEQ multiplex PCR; TCRdb stores just in-frame clones and leaves some out. This table holds 6,800 or so clones. The sequence was collected from a donor under 30 with juvenile idiopathic arthritis. The V and J genes are TRBV7-2 and TRBJ2-7; TCRdb's D call, TRBD2, is unchecked because there is no DNA. Sequenced sample: Treg cells from blood. Subset reported: remaining (HLA-DR-negative) circulating blood Treg cells. CDR3 loop: CASSLVRDGAGVQYF.